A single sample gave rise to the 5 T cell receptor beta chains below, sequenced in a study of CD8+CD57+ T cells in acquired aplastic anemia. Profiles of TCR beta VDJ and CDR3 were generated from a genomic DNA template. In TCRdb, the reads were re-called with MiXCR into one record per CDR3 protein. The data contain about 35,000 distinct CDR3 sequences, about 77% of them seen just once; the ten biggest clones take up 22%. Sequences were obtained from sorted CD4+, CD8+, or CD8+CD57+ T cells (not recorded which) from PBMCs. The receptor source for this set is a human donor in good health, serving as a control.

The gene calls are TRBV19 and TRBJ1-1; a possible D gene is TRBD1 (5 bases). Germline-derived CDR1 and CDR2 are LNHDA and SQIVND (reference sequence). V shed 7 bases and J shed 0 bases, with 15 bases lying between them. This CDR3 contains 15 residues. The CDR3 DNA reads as TGTGCCAGTACCCAAAGGGGCTTGTTGAACACTGAAGCTTTCTTT. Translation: CASTQRGLLNTEAFF.

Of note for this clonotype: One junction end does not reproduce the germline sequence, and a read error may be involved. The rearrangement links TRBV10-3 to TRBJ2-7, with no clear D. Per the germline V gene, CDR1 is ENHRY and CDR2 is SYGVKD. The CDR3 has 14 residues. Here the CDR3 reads CASSYYGRTYEQYF. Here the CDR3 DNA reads TGTGCCAGCAGTTACTACGGCAGAACCTACGAGCAGTACTTC.

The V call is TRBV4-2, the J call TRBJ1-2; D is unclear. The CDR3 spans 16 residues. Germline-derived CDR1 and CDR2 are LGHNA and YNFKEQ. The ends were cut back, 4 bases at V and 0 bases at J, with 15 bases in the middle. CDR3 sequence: CASSPFSGRSNYGYTF. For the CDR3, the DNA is TGTGCCAGCAGCCCCTTTTCGGGCAGGTCTAACTATGGCTACACCTTC.

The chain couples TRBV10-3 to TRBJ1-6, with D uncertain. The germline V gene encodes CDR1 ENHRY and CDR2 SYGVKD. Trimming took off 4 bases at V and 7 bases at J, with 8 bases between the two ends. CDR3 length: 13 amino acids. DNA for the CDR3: TGTGCCATCAGTGGAACAGTAAATTCACCCCTCCACTTT. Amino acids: CAISGTVNSPLHF.

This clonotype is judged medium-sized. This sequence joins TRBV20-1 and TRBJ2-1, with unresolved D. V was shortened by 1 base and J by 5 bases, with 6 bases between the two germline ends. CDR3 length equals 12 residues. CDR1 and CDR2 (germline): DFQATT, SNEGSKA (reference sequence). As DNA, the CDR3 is TGCAGTGCTAGAGTTTTTGACAATGAGCAGTTCTTC. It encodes CSARVFDNEQFF.